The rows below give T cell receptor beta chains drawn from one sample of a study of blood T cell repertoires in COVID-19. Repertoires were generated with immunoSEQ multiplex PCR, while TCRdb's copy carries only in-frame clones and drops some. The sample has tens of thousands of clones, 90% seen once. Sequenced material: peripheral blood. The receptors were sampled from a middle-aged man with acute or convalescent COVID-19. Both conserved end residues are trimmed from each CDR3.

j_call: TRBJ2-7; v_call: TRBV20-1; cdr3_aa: SAHTLDEQY
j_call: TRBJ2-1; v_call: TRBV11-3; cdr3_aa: ASSPIWQGVHDNEQF
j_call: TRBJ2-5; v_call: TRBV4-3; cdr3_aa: ASSQAGSRVLETQY
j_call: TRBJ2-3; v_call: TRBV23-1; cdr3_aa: ATMGGTGPTDTQY
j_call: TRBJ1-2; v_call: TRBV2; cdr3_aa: ASSGQGSNYGYT
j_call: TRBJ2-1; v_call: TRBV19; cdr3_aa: ASSGSAATNVKEQF
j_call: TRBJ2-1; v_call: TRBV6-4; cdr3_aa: ASSPYYYNEQF
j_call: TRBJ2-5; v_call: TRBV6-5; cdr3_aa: ASSKTSGSKETQY
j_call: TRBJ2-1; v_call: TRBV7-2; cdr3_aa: ASSLDSGRTNEQF
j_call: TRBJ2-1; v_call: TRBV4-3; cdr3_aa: ASSQPIAGGGNEQF
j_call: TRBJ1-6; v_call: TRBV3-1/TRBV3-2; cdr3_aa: ASSGGRVYSPLH
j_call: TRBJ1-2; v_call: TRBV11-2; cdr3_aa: ASSAQGSGYT
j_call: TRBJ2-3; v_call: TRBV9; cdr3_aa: ASSVAGTSTDTQY
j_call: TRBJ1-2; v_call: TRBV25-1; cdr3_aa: ASSLTGSNYGYT